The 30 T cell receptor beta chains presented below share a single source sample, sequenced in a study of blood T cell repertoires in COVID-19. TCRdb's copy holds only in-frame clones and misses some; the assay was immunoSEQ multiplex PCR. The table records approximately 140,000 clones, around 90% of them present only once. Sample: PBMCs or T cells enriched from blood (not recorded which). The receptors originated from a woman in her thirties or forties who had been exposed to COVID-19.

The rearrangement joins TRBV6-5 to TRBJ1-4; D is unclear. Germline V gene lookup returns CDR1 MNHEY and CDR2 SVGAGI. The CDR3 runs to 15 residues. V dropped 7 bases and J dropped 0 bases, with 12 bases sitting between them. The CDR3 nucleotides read TGTGCCAGCACTACCACGGCGGCAACTAATGAAAAACTGTTTTTT. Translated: CASTTTAATNEKLFF.

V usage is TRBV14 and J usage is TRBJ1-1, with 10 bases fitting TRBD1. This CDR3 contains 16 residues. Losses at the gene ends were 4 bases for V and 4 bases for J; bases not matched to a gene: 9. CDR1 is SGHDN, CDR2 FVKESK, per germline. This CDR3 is CASSLRTGGIGTEAFF. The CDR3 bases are TGTGCCAGCAGCCTAAGGACAGGGGGGATTGGCACTGAAGCTTTCTTT.

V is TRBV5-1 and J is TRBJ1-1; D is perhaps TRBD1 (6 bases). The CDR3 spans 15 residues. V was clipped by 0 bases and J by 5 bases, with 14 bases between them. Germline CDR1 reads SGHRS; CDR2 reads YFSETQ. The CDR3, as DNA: TGCGCCAGCAGCTTGGCTCAGGGGCCAGGGACTGAAGCTTTCTTT. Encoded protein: CASSLAQGPGTEAFF.

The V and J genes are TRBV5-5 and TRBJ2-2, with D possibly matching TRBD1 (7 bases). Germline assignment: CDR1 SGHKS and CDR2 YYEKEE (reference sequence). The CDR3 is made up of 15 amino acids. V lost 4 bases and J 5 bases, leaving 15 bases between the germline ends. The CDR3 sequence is CASSDQPGGTGELFF. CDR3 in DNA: TGTGCCAGCAGCGATCAGCCAGGGGGGACCGGGGAGCTGTTTTTT. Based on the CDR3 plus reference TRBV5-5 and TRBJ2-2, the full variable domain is DAGVTQSPTHLIKTRGQQVTLRCSPISGHKSVSWYQQVLGQGPQFIFQYYEKEERGRGNFPDRFSARQFPNYSSELNVNALLLGDSALYLCASSDQPGGTGELFFGEGSRLTVL.

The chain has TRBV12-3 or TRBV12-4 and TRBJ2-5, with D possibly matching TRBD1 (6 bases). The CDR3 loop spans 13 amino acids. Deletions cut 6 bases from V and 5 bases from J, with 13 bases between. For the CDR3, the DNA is TGTGCCAGCAGGGCAGGGGATTGGGAGACCCAGTACTTC. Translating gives CASRAGDWETQYF.

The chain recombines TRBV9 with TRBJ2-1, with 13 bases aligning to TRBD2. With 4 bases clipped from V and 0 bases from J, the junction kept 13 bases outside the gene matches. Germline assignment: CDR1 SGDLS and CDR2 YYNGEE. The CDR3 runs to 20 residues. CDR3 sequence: CASSLGLAGAPGSSYNEQFF. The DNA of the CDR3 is TGTGCCAGCAGCTTAGGACTAGCGGGAGCACCAGGGAGCTCCTACAATGAGCAGTTCTTC.

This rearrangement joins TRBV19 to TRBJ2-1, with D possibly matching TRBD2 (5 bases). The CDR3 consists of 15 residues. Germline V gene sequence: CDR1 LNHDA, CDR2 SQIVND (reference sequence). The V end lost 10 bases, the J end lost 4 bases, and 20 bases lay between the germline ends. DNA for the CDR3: TGTGCCACTACTCGGGCGGGTACCGAGTACAATGAGCAGTTCTTC. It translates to CATTRAGTEYNEQFF. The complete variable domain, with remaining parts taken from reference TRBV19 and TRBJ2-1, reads DGGITQSPKYLFRKEGQNVTLSCEQNLNHDAMYWYRQDPGQGLRLIYYSQIVNDFQKGDIAEGYSVSREKKESFPLTVTSAQKNPTAFYLCATTRAGTEYNEQFFGPGTRLTVL.

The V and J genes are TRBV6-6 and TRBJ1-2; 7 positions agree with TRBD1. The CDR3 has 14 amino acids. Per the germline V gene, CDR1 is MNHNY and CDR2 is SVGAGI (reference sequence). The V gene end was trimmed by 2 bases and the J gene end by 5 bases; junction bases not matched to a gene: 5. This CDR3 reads CASSYLGQQYGYTF. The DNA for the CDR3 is TGTGCCAGCAGTTACCTGGGACAGCAGTATGGCTACACCTTC.

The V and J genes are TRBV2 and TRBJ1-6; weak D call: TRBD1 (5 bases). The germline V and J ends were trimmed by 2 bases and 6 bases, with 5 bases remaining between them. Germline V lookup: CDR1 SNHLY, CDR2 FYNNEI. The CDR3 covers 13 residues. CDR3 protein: CASSERGNSPLHF. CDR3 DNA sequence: TGTGCCAGCAGTGAAAGGGGTAATTCACCCCTCCACTTT.

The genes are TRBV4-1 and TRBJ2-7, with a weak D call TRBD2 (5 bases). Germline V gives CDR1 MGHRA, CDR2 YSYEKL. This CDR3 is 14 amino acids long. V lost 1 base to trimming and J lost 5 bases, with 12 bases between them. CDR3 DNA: TGCGCCAGCAGCCAAGGTGGGGAGAAGGACGAGCAGTACTTC. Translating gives CASSQGGEKDEQYF.

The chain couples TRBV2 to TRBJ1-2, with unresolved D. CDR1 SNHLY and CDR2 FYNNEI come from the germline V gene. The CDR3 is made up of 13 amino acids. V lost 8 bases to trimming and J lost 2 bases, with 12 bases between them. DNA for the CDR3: TGTGCCAGCTGTCACCCTCGGAACTATGGCTACACCTTC. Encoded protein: CASCHPRNYGYTF.

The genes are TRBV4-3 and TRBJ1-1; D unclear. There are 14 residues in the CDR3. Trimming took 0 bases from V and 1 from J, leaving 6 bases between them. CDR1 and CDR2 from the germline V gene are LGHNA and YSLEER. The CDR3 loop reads CASSQEKRNTEAFF. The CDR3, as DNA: TGCGCCAGCAGCCAAGAAAAGAGGAACACTGAAGCTTTCTTT.

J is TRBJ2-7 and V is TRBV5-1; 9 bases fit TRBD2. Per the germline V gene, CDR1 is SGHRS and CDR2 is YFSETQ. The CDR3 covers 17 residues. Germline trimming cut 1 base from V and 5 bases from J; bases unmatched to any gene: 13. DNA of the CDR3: TGCGCCAGCAGCTTGTGGCGTTTAGCGGGAGTAGTCCACGAGCAGTACTTC. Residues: CASSLWRLAGVVHEQYF.

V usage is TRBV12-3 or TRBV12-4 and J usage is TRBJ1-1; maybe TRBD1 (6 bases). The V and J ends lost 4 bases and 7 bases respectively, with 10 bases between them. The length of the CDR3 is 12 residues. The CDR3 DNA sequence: TGTGCCAGCAGTTCTTGGACAGATGAAGCTTTCTTT. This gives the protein CASSSWTDEAFF.

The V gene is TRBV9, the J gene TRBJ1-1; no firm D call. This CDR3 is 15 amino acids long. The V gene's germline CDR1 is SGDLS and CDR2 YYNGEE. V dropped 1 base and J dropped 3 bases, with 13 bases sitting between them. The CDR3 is CASSVFGSLDTEAFF. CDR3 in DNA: TGTGCCAGCAGCGTATTCGGCAGCCTAGACACTGAAGCTTTCTTT.

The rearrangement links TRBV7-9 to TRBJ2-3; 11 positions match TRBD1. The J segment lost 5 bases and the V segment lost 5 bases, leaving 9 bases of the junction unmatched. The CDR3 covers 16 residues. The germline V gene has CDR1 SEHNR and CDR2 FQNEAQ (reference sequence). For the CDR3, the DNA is TGTGCCAGCAGCCTGTTTGGGACAGGGGGTGGAGATACGCAGTATTTT. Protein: CASSLFGTGGGDTQYF.

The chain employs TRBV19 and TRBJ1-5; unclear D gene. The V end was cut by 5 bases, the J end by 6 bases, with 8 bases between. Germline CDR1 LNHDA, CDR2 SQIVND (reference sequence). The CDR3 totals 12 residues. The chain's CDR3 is CASSYPGQPQHF. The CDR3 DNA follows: TGTGCCAGTAGTTACCCGGGTCAGCCCCAGCATTTT.

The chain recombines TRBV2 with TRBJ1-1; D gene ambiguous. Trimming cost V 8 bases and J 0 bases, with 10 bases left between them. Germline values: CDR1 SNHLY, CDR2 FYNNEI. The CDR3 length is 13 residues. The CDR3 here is CASGEGMNTEAFF. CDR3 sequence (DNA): TGTGCCAGCGGCGAGGGAATGAACACTGAAGCTTTCTTT.

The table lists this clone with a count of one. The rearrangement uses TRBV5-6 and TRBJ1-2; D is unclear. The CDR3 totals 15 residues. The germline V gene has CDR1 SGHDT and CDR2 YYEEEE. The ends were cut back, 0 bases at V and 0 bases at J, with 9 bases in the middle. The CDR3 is CASSLATAANYGYTF. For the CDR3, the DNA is TGTGCCAGCAGCTTGGCCACAGCAGCTAACTATGGCTACACCTTC.

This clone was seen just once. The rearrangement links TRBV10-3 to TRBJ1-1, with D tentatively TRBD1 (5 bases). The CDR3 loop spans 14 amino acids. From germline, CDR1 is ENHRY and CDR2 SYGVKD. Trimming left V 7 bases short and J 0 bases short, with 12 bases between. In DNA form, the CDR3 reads TGTGCCATCACCCAGACAGTTATGAACACTGAAGCTTTCTTT. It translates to CAITQTVMNTEAFF.

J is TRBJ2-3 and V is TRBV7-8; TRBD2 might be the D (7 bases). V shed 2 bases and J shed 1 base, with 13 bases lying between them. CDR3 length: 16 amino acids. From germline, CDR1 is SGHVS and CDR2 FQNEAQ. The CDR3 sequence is CASSLSGGVGTDTQYF. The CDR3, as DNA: TGTGCCAGCAGCTTATCGGGGGGCGTGGGCACAGATACGCAGTATTTT.

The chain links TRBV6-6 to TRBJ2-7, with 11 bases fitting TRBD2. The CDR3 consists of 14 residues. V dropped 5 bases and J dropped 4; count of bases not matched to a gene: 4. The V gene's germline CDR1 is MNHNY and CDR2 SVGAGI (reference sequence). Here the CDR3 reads CASSPLAGVYEQYF. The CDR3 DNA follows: TGTGCCAGCAGTCCACTAGCGGGAGTTTACGAGCAGTACTTC.

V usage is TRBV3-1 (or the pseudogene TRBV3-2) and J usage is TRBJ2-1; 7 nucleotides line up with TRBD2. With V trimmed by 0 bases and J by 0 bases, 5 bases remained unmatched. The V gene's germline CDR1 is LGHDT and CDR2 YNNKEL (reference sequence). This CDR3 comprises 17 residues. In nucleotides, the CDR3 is TGTGCCAGCAGCCAAGACTCTAGCGGAAGCTCCTACAATGAGCAGTTCTTC. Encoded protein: CASSQDSSGSSYNEQFF.

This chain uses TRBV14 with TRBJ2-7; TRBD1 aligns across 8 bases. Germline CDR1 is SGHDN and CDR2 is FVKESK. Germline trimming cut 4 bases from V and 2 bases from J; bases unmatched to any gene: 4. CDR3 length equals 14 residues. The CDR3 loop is CASSRQGWTYEQYF. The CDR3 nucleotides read TGTGCCAGCAGCCGACAGGGGTGGACCTACGAGCAGTACTTC.

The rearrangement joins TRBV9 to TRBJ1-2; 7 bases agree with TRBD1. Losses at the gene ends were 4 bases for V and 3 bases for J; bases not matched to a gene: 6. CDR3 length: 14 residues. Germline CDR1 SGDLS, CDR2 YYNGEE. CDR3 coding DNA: TGTGCCAGCAGCACCCGACAGGGAGACTATGGCTACACCTTC. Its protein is CASSTRQGDYGYTF. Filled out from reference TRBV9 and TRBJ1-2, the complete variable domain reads DSGVTQTPKHLITATGQRVTLRCSPRSGDLSVYWYQQSLDQGLQFLIQYYNGEERAKGNILERFSAQQFPDLHSELNLSSLELGDSALYFCASSTRQGDYGYTFGSGTRLTVV.

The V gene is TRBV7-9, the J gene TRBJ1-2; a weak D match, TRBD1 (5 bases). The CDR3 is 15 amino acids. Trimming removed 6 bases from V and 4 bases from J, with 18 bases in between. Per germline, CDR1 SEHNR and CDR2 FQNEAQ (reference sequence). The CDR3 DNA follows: TGTGCCAGCAGTTACGAGGCAGGGTTATCCTATGGCTACACCTTC. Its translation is CASSYEAGLSYGYTF.

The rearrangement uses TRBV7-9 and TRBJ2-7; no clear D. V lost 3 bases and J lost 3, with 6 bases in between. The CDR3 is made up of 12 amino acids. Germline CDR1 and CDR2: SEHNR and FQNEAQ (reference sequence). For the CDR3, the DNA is TGTGCCAGCAGCTTGCCGAGCTACGAGCAGTACTTC. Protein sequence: CASSLPSYEQYF.

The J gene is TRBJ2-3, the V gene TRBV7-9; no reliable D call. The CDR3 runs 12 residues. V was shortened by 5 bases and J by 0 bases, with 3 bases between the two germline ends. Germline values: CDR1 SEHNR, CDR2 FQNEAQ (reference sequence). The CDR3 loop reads CASSPSTDTQYF. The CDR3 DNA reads TGTGCCAGCAGCCCGAGCACAGATACGCAGTATTTT. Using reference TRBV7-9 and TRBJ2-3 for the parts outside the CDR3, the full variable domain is DTGVSQNPRHKITKRGQNVTFRCDPISEHNRLYWYRQTLGQGPEFLTYFQNEAQLEKSRLLSDRFSAERPKGSFSTLEIQRTEQGDSAMYLCASSPSTDTQYFGPGTRLTVL.

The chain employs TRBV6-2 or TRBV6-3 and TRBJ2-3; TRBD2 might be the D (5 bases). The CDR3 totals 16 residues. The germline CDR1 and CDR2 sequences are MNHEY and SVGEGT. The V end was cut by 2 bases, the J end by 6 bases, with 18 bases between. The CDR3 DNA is TGTGCCAGCAGTTACCAGAAACTAGTGACCGCGGATACGCAGTATTTT. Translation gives CASSYQKLVTADTQYF.

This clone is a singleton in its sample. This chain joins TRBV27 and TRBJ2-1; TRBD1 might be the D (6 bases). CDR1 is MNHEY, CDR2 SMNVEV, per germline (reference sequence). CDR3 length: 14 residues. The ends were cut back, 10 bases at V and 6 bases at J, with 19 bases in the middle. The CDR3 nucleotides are TGTGCCACCTCCGACAGGAGAGGTTTCAATGAGCAGTTCTTC. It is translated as CATSDRRGFNEQFF.